A single sample gave rise to the 3 T cell receptor beta chains below, sequenced in a study of blood T cell repertoires in COVID-19. Profiled with immunoSEQ multiplex PCR; TCRdb holds only in-frame clones, not every one. The profile shows about 110,000 clones, approximately 80% of them singletons. Sequencing was carried out using peripheral blood. The receptors were sampled from a man between 65 and 85 years old with active or convalescent COVID-19.

The chain uses TRBV30 and TRBJ2-1, with 8 bases fitting TRBD2. The trim removed 3 bases at V and 7 bases at J, leaving 5 bases unmatched. The CDR3 consists of 13 residues. Looked up from germline, CDR1 is GTSNPN and CDR2 is SVGIG (reference sequence). DNA for the CDR3: TGTGCCTGGAGCAGGGGACTAGTGAATGAGCAGTTCTTC. It translates to CAWSRGLVNEQFF.

This rearrangement joins TRBV15 to TRBJ2-5; D gene uncertain. In germline, CDR1 is LNHNV, CDR2 YYDKDF (reference sequence). V dropped 0 bases and J dropped 4 bases, with 6 bases sitting between them. The CDR3 sequence is 13 residues long. For the CDR3, the DNA is TGTGCCACCAGCAGAGACTCTTCAGAGACCCAGTACTTC. Translated: CATSRDSSETQYF.

This clone was detected only a few times. The chain links TRBV5-1 to TRBJ1-1, with D possibly being TRBD1 (6 bases). The CDR3 extends over 16 amino acids. The V gene lost 1 base and the J gene lost 3 bases, with 16 bases spanning the gap. The V gene's germline CDR1 is SGHRS and CDR2 YFSETQ. CDR3 residues: CASSLIGGKGDTEAFF. CDR3 sequence (DNA): TGCGCCAGCAGCTTGATTGGGGGTAAGGGGGACACTGAAGCTTTCTTT.